This entry is about one T cell receptor beta chain. No antigen is known for it. The record originates from a study of shared clonotypes between healthy human individuals. Whole-study findings and limits: The study sampled only blood, and tissue repertoires likely differ. The generation probabilities recorded for non-shared clonotypes fell below those of clonotypes shared by all four donors.

Clones were sequenced by immunoSEQ multiplex PCR, and TCRdb holds only the in-frame ones, with some missing. In the table there are over a million clones, over 95% of which are singletons. There are 18 residues in the CDR3. V dropped 10 bases and J dropped 0 bases, with 27 bases sitting between them. Splitting of CD4+ cells produced CD45RA+ naive and CD45RA-negative memory subsets. This sequence was found in a man aged 30 to 39 in good health. Sequencing input: naive CD4+ T cells sorted from blood. Documented subset: CD45RA+ positively selected. The chain joins TRBV5-3 to TRBJ2-3, with D maybe TRBD2 (5 bases). TRBV5-3 is annotated as an ORF whose role is uncertain. The CDR3 DNA reads TGTGCCGAAGGAAGCGTCCGGGGTAGCATGATAAGCACAGATACGCAGTATTTT. It translates to CAEGSVRGSMISTDTQYF.